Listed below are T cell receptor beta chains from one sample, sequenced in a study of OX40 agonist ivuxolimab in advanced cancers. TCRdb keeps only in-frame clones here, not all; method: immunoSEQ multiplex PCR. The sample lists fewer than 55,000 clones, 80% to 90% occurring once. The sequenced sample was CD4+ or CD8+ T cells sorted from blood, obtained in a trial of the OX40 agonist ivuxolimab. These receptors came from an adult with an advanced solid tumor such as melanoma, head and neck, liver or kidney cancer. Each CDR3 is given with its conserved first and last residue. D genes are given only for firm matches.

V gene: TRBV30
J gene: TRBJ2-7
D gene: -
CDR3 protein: CAWSPPDSYEQYF

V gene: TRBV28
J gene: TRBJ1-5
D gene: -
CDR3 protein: CASSLSGPNQPQHF

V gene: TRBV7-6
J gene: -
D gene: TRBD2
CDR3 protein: CASSPEGRLAGYEQYF

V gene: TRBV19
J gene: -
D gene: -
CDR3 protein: CASSSDGAYEQYF

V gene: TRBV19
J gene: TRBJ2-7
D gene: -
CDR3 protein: CASSIGAGNYEQYF

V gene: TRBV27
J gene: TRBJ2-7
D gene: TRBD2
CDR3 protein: CASGERGAAEQYF

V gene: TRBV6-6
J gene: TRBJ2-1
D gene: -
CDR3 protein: CASSYSNEQFF

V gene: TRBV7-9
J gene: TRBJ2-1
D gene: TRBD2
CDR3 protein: CASSPSIAGRVPPFF

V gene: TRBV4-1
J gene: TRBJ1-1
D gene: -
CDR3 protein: CASSQEGGRMNTEAFF

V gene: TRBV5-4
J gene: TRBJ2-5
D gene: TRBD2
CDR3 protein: CASSPGTSVGQETQYF

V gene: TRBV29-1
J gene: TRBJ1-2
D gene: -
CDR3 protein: CSVERRSNYGYTF

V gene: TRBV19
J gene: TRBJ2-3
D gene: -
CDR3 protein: CASSIMGADTQYF

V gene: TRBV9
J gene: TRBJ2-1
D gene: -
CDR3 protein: CASSVALAKDEQFF

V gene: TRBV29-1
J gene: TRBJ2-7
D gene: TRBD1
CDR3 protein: CSVEDRQGQTYEQYF

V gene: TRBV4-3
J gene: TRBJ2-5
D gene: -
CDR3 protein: CASSQDRGHQETQYF

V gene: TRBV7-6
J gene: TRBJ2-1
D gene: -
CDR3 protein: CASSLEHGANEQFF

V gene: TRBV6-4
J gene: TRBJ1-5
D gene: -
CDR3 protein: CASSERGGNQPQHF

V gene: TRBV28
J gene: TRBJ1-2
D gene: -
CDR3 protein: CASSLLGEANYGYTF

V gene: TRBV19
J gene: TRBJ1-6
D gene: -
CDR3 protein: CASSGRGLGGNSPLHF

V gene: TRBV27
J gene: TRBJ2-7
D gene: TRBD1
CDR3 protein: CASSRGLGYEQYF

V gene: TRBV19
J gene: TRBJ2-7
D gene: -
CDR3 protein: CASSISLTGTRIYEQYF

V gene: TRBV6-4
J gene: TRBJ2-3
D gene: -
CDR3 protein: CASSEGSTDTQYF

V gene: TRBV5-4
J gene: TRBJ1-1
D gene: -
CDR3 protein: CASSSISNEAFF

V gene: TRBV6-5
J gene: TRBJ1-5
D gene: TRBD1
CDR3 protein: CASRRSGTGDQPQHF

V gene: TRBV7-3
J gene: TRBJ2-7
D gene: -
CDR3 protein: CASSSNRGGTYEQYF

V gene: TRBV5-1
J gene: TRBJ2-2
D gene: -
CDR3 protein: CASSLERTGLYTGELFF

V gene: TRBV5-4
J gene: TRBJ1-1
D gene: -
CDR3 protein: CASSSGGVYEAFF

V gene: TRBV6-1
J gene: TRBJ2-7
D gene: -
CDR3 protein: CASQEIDYEQYF

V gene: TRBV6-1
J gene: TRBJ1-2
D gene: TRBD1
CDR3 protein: CASRDRQGANYGYTF